This T cell receptor (beta chain) was recorded in a study of OX40 agonist ivuxolimab in advanced cancers. The wider study: A male proportion of 82.7% was recorded, with mean age about 54 years and range 23 to 79.

The germline gives CDR1 SGDLS, CDR2 YYNGEE. Losses at the gene ends were 3 bases for V and 6 bases for J; bases not matched to a gene: 8. The CDR3 runs to 16 residues. The protocol was immunoSEQ multiplex PCR, while the TCRdb copy is restricted to in-frame clones and leaves out a portion. The sample holds roughly 74,000 clones, more than 75% seen once. The receptor was derived from an adult with an advanced solid tumor such as melanoma, head and neck, liver or kidney cancer. This chain uses TRBV9 with TRBJ2-7; TRBD2 agrees at 14 bases. This material consisted of CD4+ or CD8+ T cells sorted from blood, taken in a trial of the OX40 agonist ivuxolimab. In nucleotides, the CDR3 is TGTGCCAGCAGCGGCGGGACTAGCGGGGGATCGGGCGAGCAGTACTTC. Translation gives CASSGGTSGGSGEQYF.